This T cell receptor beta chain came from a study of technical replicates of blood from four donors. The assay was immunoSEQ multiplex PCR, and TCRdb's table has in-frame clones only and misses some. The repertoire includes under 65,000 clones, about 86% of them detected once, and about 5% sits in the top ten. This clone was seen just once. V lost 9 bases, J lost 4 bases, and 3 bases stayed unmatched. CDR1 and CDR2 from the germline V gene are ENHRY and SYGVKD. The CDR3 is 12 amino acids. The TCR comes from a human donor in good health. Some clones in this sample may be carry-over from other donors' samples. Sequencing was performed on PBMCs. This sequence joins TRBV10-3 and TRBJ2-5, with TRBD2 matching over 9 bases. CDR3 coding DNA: TGTGCCATTCGTAGCGGGGGAGAGACCCAGTACTTC. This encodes CAIRSGGETQYF.